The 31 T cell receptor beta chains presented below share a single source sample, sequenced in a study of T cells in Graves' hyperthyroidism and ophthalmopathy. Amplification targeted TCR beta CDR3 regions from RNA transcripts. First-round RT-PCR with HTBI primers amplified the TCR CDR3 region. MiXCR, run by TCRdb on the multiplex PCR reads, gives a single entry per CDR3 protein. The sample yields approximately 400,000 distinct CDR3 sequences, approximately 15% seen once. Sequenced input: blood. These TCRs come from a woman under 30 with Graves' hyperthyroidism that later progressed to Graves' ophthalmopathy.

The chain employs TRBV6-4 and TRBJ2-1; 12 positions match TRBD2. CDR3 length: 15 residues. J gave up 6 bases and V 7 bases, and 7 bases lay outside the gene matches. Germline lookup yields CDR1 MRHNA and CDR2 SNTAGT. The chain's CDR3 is CASNRGLAGINEQFF. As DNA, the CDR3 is TGTGCCAGCAACCGAGGACTAGCGGGAATCAATGAGCAGTTCTTC.

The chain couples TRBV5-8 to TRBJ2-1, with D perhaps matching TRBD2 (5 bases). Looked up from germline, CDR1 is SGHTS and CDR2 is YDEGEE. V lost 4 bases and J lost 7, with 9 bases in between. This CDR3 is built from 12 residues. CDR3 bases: TGTGCCAGCAGCGACTACAGTAATGAGCAGTTCTTC. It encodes CASSDYSNEQFF.

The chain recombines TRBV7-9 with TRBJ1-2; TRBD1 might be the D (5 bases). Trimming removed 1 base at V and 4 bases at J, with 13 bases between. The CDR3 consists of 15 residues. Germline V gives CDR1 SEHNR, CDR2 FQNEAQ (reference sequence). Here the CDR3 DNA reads TGTGCCAGCAGCTTAGTACAGGCGGATATCTATGGCTACACCTTC. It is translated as CASSLVQADIYGYTF.

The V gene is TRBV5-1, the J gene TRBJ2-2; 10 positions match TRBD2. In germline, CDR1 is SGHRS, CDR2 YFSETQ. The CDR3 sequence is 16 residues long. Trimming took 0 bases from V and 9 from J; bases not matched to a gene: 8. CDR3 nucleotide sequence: TGCGCCAGCAGCTTGGGTGCTAGCGGGGGAGCCCGGGAGCTGTTTTTT. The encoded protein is CASSLGASGGARELFF.

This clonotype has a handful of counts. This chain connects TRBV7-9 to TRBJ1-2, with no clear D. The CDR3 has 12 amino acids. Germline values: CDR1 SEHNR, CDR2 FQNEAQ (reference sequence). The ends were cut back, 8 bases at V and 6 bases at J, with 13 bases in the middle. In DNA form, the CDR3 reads TGTGCCAGCCCTGCCGGGGTTGATGGCTACACCTTC. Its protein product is CASPAGVDGYTF.

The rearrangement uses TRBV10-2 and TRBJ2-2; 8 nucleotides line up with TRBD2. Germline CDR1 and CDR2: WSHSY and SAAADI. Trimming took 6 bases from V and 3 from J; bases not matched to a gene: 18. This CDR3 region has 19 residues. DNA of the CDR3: TGCGCCAGCAGCGGGGGGGAGGCAGGGTCAAAGACCTACACCGGGGAGCTGTTTTTT. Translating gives CASSGGEAGSKTYTGELFF.

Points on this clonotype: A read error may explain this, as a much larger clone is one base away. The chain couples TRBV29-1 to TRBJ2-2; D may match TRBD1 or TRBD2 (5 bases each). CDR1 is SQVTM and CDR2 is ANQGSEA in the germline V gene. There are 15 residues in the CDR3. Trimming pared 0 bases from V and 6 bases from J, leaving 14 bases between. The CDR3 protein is CSVEDGGNVAGELFF. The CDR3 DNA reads TGCAGCGTTGAAGATGGGGGTAACGTAGCCGGGGAGCTGTTTTTT.

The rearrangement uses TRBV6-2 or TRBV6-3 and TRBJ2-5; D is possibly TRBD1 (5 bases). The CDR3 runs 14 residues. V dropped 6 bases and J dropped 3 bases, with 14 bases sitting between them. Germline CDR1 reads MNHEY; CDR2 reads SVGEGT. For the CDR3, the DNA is TGTGCCAGCAGGCCCCGACAGAGTAAAGAGACCCAGTACTTC. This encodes CASRPRQSKETQYF.

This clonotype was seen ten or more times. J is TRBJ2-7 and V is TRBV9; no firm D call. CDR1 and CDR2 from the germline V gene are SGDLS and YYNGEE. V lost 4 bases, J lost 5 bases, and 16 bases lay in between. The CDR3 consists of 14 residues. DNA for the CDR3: TGTGCCAGCAGCCCTCGCGGTGCTGGCGACGAGCAGTACTTC. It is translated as CASSPRGAGDEQYF.

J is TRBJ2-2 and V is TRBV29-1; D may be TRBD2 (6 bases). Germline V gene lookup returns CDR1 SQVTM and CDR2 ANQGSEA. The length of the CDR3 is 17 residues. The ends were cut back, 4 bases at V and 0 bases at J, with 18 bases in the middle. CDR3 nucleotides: TGCAGCGTTGCGGTTCGGGCGGGAACAGCGAACACCGGGGAGCTGTTTTTT. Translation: CSVAVRAGTANTGELFF.

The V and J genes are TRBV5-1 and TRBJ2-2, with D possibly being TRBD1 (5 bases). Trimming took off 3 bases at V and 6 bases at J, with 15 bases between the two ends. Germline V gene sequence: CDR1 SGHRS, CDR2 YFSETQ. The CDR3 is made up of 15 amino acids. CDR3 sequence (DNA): TGCGCCAGCAGCTGGTGGGGCCCTTGGGCCGGGGAGCTGTTTTTT. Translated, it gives CASSWWGPWAGELFF.

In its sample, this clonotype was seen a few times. The CDR3 DNA reads as TGTGCCAGCAGTTACGGAGGGGGGTCGGCTGAAGCTTTCTTT. Translated, it gives CASSYGGGSAEAFF. The chain joins TRBV6-2 or TRBV6-3 to TRBJ1-1; possible D gene TRBD1, 6 bases. Trimming removed 2 bases at V and 6 bases at J, with 13 bases between. Germline-derived CDR1 and CDR2 are MNHEY and SVGEGT. The CDR3 contains 14 residues.

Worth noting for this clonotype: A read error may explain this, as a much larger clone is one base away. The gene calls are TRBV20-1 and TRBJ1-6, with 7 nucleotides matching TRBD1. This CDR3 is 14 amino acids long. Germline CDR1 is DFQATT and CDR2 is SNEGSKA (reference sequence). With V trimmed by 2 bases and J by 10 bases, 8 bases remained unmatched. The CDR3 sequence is CSARLGRGRSPLHF. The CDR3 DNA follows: TGCAGTGCTAGATTGGGCAGGGGGAGATCACCCCTCCACTTT.

Here the CDR3 reads CASSPLGPQETQYF. Written as DNA, the CDR3 is TGTGCCAGCAGCCCCCTTGGACCCCAAGAGACCCAGTACTTC. This sequence joins TRBV3-1 and TRBJ2-5; unclear D gene. V lost 4 bases and J lost 1, with 10 bases in between. This CDR3 contains 14 residues. CDR1 LGHDT and CDR2 YNNKEL come from the germline V gene (reference sequence).

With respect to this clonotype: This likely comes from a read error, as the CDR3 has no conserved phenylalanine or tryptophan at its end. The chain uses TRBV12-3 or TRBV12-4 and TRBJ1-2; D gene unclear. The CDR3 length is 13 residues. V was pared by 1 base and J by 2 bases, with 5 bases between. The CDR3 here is CASSLDQNYGYTL. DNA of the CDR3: TGTGCCAGCAGTTTAGATCAGAACTATGGCTACACCCTC.

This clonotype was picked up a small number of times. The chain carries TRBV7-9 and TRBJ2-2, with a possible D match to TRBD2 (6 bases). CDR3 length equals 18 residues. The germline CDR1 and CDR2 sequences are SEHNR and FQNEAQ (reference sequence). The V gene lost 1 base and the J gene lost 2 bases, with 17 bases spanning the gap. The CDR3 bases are TGTGCCAGCAGCTTAGTCGCGGGGCGACCCGAAAACACCGGGGAGCTGTTTTTT. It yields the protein CASSLVAGRPENTGELFF.

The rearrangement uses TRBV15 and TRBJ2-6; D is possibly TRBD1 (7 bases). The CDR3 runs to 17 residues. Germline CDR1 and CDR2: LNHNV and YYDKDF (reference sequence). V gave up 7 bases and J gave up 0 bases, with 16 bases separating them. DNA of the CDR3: TGTGCCACCATGGAGGGGGCAAGTCCCTCTGGGGCCAACGTCCTGACTTTC. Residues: CATMEGASPSGANVLTF.

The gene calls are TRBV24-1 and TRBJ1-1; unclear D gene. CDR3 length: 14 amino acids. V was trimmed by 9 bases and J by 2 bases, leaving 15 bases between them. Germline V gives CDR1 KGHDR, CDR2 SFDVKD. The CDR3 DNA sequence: TGTGCCACCGCGGACGGGCCAGATAACACTGAAGCTTTCTTT. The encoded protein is CATADGPDNTEAFF.

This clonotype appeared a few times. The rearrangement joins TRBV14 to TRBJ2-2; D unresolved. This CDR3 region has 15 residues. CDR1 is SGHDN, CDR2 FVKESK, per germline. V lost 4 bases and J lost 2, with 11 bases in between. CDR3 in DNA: TGTGCCAGCAGCCCGCGTCTACTAAACACCGGGGAGCTGTTTTTT. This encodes CASSPRLLNTGELFF.

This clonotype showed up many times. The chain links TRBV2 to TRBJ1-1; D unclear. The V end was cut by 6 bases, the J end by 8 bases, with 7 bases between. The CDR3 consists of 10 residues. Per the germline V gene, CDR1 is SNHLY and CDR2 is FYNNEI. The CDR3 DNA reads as TGTGCCAGCAGAGCAGTAGAAGCTTTCTTT. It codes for CASRAVEAFF.

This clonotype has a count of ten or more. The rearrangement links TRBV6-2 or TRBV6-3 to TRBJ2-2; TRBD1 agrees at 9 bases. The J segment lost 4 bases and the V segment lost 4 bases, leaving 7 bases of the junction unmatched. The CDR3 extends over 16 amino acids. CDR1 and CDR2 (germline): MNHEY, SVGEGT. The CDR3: CASSSLGQGFTGELFF. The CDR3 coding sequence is TGTGCCAGCAGTTCCCTCGGACAGGGGTTCACCGGGGAGCTGTTTTTT.

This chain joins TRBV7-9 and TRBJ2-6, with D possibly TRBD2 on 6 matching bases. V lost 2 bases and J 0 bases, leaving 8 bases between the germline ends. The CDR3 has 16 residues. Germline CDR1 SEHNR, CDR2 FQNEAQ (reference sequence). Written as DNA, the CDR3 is TGTGCCAGCAGCTTAATCGGGAGCTCTGGGGCCAACGTCCTGACTTTC. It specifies CASSLIGSSGANVLTF.

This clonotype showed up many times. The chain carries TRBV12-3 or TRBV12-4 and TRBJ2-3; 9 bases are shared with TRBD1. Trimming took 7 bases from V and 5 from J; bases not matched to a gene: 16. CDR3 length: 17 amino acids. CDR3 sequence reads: CASMPGVWTGDLDTQYF. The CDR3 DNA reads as TGTGCCAGCATGCCCGGGGTTTGGACAGGGGATCTAGATACGCAGTATTTT.

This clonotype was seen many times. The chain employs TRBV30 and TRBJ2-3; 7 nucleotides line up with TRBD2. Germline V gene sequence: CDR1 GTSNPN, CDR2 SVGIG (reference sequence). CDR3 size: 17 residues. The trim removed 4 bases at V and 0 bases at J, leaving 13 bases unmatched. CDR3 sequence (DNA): TGTGCCTGGACGCCAATTCGGCCTAGCGGTAGCACAGATACGCAGTATTTT. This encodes CAWTPIRPSGSTDTQYF.

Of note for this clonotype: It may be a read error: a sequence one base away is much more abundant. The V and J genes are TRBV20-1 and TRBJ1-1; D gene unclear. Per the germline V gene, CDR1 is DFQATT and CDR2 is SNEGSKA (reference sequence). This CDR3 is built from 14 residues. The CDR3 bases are TGCAGTGCTAGAGACCCCTCAATGAACACTGAAGCTCTCTTT. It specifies CSARDPSMNTEALF.

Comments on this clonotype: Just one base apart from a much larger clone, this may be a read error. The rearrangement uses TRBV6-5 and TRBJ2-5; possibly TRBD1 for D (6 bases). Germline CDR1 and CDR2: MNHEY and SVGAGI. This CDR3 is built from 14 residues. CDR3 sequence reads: CASSLTGQGETQHF. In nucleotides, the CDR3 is TGTGCCAGCAGTTTAACGGGACAAGGAGAGACCCAGCACTTC.

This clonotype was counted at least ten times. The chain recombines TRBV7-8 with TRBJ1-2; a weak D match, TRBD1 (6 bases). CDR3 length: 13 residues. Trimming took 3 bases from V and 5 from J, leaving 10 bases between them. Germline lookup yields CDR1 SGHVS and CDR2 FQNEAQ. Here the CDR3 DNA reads TGTGCCAGCAGCTTCGACAGGACTTATGGCTACACCTTC. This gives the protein CASSFDRTYGYTF.

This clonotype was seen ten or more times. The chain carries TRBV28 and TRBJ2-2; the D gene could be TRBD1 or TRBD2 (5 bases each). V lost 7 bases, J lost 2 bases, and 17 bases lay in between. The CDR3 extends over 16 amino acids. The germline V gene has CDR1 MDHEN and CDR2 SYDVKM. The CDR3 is CASKGRIGQNTGELFF. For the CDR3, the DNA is TGTGCCAGCAAGGGACGCATTGGGCAAAACACCGGGGAGCTGTTTTTT.

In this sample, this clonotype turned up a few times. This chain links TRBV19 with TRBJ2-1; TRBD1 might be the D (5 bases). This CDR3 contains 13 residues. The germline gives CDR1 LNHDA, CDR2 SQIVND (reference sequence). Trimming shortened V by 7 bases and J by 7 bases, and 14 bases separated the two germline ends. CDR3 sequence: CASNEPGRNEQFF. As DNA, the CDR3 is TGTGCCAGTAATGAGCCAGGGCGGAATGAGCAGTTCTTC.

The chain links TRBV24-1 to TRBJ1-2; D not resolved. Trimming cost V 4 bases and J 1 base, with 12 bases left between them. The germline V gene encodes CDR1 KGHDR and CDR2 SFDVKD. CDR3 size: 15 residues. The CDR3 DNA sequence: TGTGCCACCAGTGACCCCCGGCATCTTAACTATGGCTACACCTTC. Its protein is CATSDPRHLNYGYTF.

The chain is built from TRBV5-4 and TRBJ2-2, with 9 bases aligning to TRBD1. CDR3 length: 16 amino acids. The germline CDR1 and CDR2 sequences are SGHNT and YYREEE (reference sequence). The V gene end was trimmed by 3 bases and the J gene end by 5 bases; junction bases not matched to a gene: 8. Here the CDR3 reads CASSSWDRAITGELFF. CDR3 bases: TGTGCCAGCAGCTCCTGGGACAGGGCAATAACCGGGGAGCTGTTTTTT.